These 9 T cell receptor beta chains originate from one sample sequenced in a study of cytomegalovirus exposure and HLA in healthy donors. PCR primers comprised 60 Vbeta and 13 Jbeta primers. Method: immunoSEQ multiplex PCR; TCRdb's copy keeps in-frame clones and lacks some. Among about 110,000 clones listed, just under 70% were seen once. Sequenced: PBMCs. The origin of the receptors is a man aged 25-45 years in good health and CMV-seropositive.

The genes are TRBV7-9 and TRBJ1-3; D gene unclear. Trimming pared 11 bases from V and 0 bases from J, leaving 11 bases between. In germline, CDR1 is SEHNR, CDR2 FQNEAQ (reference sequence). The CDR3 loop spans 13 amino acids. The CDR3 sequence: CAVSPSSGNTIYF. In nucleotides, the CDR3 is TGTGCCGTGTCCCCGTCCTCTGGAAACACCATATATTTT. Full variable domain (rest looked up from reference TRBV7-9 and TRBJ1-3): DTGVSQNPRHKITKRGQNVTFRCDPISEHNRLYWYRQTLGQGPEFLTYFQNEAQLEKSRLLSDRFSAERPKGSFSTLEIQRTEQGDSAMYLCAVSPSSGNTIYFGEGSWLTVV.

V and J are TRBV12-5 and TRBJ2-1, with a tentative D call TRBD1 (6 bases). The V gene's germline CDR1 is LGHNT and CDR2 FRNRAP. The V and J ends lost 1 base and 10 bases respectively, with 11 bases between them. The CDR3 has 13 residues. CDR3 loop: CASGLDHRAEQFF. The CDR3 bases are TGTGCTAGTGGTTTGGACCACAGGGCAGAGCAGTTCTTC.

The rearrangement links TRBV9 to TRBJ1-4; D unclear. The CDR3 covers 13 residues. V gave up 0 bases and J gave up 8 bases, with 8 bases separating them. The germline CDR1 and CDR2 sequences are SGDLS and YYNGEE. CDR3: CASSVVYGEKLFF. CDR3 coding DNA: TGTGCCAGCAGCGTAGTTTACGGGGAAAAACTGTTTTTT. The full variable domain, its missing parts supplied by reference TRBV9 and TRBJ1-4, is DSGVTQTPKHLITATGQRVTLRCSPRSGDLSVYWYQQSLDQGLQFLIQYYNGEERAKGNILERFSAQQFPDLHSELNLSSLELGDSALYFCASSVVYGEKLFFGSGTQLSVL.

This clone was observed a few times. The genes are TRBV7-3 and TRBJ2-4; 14 bases match TRBD2. The trim removed 5 bases at V and 9 bases at J, leaving 12 bases unmatched. The germline V gene has CDR1 SGHTA and CDR2 FQGTGA. The CDR3 contains 17 residues. CDR3 sequence: CASSPGLAGGSRGIQYF. CDR3 coding DNA: TGTGCCAGCAGCCCCGGACTAGCGGGGGGTAGCCGGGGCATTCAGTACTTC.

Only a few counts were recorded for this clone. The chain employs TRBV6-1 and TRBJ2-7; D ambiguous. Germline V CDR1 and CDR2: MNHNS, SASEGT. The CDR3 totals 14 residues. The ends were cut back, 2 bases at V and 0 bases at J, with 8 bases in the middle. The CDR3: CASSELADSYEQYF. The DNA for the CDR3 is TGTGCCAGCAGTGAATTGGCAGACTCCTACGAGCAGTACTTC.

This clone was observed a single time. The chain uses TRBV19 and TRBJ2-1, with a tentative D call TRBD2 (6 bases). CDR3 length: 18 residues. Germline V CDR1 and CDR2: LNHDA, SQIVND (reference sequence). The V and J ends lost 3 bases and 2 bases respectively, with 20 bases between them. Here the CDR3 reads CASSIPAGDSLPYNEQFF. The DNA of the CDR3 is TGTGCCAGTAGTATTCCAGCGGGTGATTCACTACCCTACAATGAGCAGTTCTTC.

This clone was counted a single time. V usage is TRBV7-3 and J usage is TRBJ2-3; 7 bases match TRBD2. Germline V lookup: CDR1 SGHTA, CDR2 FQGTGA. This CDR3 comprises 13 residues. Trimming removed 1 base from V and 9 bases from J; junction bases left unmatched: 4. The CDR3 bases are TGTGCCAGCAGCTTAAGACAAGCGGGGACGCAGTATTTT. Translation gives CASSLRQAGTQYF.

This chain connects TRBV9 to TRBJ2-3, with a tentative D call TRBD2 (5 bases). This CDR3 comprises 15 residues. V lost 4 bases, J lost 0 bases, and 12 bases lay in between. CDR1 is SGDLS, CDR2 YYNGEE, per germline. As DNA, the CDR3 is TGTGCCAGCAGCCACTATAGCGCGAGCACAGATACGCAGTATTTT. Translation gives CASSHYSASTDTQYF.

This clone was counted a single time. The chain has TRBV5-4 and TRBJ1-5; 8 bases are a match to TRBD1. The junction had 7 bases not matched to a gene; V was cut back by 0 bases and J by 5 bases. Per the germline V gene, CDR1 is SGHNT and CDR2 is YYREEE (reference sequence). This CDR3 has 16 amino acids. The CDR3 nucleotides are TGTGCCAGCAGCTTGGAAGGGAACAGGGGGGATCAGCCCCAGCATTTT. Its translation is CASSLEGNRGDQPQHF.